Listed below are T cell receptor beta chains from one sample, sequenced in a study of TIL therapy for anti-PD-1-resistant metastatic lung cancer. Here immunoSEQ multiplex PCR was the method, and the copy in TCRdb shows in-frame clones only, minus some. The sample shows 55,000 to 65,000 clones, 69% of them seen only once. Sample: blood, taken at baseline. The receptors shown here come from a person aged 25-80 years with non-small cell lung cancer. CDR3s include the opening cysteine and the closing phenylalanine or tryptophan. D genes are given only for firm matches. Only some rows state a clone size, as once, few, many or a class for expanded clones.

j_call: TRBJ2-3
d_call: NA
clone_size: NA
v_call: TRBV6-1
cdr3_nt: TGTGCCAGCAGTGAATGGGCAGATACGCAGTATTTT
cdr3_aa: CASSEWADTQYF

j_call: TRBJ2-5
d_call: NA
clone_size: NA
v_call: TRBV6-5
cdr3_nt: TGTGCCAGCACCCGGGACCGCCTGACCGCTGAGACCCAGTACTTC
cdr3_aa: CASTRDRLTAETQYF

j_call: TRBJ2-1
d_call: NA
clone_size: NA
v_call: TRBV5-1
cdr3_nt: TGCGCCAGCAGACGCCTACCCAGCTCCTACAATGAGCAGTTCTTC
cdr3_aa: CASRRLPSSYNEQFF

j_call: TRBJ2-7
d_call: TRBD1
clone_size: NA
v_call: TRBV9
cdr3_nt: TGTGCCAGCAGCGCCCGGGGACAGGGGCTCTCCTACGAGCAGTACTTC
cdr3_aa: CASSARGQGLSYEQYF

j_call: TRBJ1-1
d_call: TRBD1
clone_size: NA
v_call: TRBV19
cdr3_nt: TGTGCCAGTAGTATATCGACAGGGAGGAACACTGAAGCTTTCTTT
cdr3_aa: CASSISTGRNTEAFF

j_call: TRBJ1-2
d_call: NA
clone_size: NA
v_call: TRBV29-1
cdr3_nt: TGCAGCGTTGAAGGTTTGGGCACAGGGATTGGTAACTATGGCTACACCTTC
cdr3_aa: CSVEGLGTGIGNYGYTF

j_call: TRBJ2-3
d_call: NA
clone_size: NA
v_call: TRBV25-1
cdr3_nt: TGTGCCAGCAGTTCCCTTGGTAGGGAAGCAGATACGCAGTATTTT
cdr3_aa: CASSSLGREADTQYF

j_call: TRBJ1-1
d_call: NA
clone_size: NA
v_call: TRBV7-6
cdr3_nt: TGTGCCAGCACCCACGGGGGGAATGAGTTCGCTGAAGCTTTCTTT
cdr3_aa: CASTHGGNEFAEAFF

j_call: TRBJ1-2
d_call: TRBD1
clone_size: NA
v_call: TRBV10-3
cdr3_nt: TGTGCCATCAGTGCAACGGACAGGAACTATGGCTACACCTTC
cdr3_aa: CAISATDRNYGYTF

j_call: TRBJ1-2
d_call: NA
clone_size: NA
v_call: TRBV28
cdr3_nt: TGTGCCAGCAGCCCATACGTCCAGGTCCGGTATGGCTACACCTTC
cdr3_aa: CASSPYVQVRYGYTF

j_call: TRBJ2-2
d_call: NA
clone_size: few
v_call: TRBV5-1
cdr3_nt: TGCGCCAGCAGCTTCGGGGTTGGCGGGGAGCTGTTTTTT
cdr3_aa: CASSFGVGGELFF

j_call: TRBJ2-3
d_call: TRBD2
clone_size: few
v_call: TRBV6-1
cdr3_nt: TGTGCCAGCAGTGATCTAGCGGGAGGGGATACGCAGTATTTT
cdr3_aa: CASSDLAGGDTQYF

j_call: TRBJ1-2
d_call: NA
clone_size: NA
v_call: TRBV5-6
cdr3_nt: TGTGCCAGCAGCTTGTTGGGCGGCTACACCTTC
cdr3_aa: CASSLLGGYTF

j_call: TRBJ1-1
d_call: NA
clone_size: NA
v_call: TRBV10-3
cdr3_nt: TGTGCCATCAGCCTTAAATTGAACACTGAAGCTTTCTTT
cdr3_aa: CAISLKLNTEAFF

j_call: TRBJ2-5
d_call: NA
clone_size: NA
v_call: TRBV2
cdr3_nt: TGTGCCAGCAGGTACCAAGAGACCCAGTACTTC
cdr3_aa: CASRYQETQYF

j_call: TRBJ2-3
d_call: NA
clone_size: NA
v_call: TRBV6-5
cdr3_nt: TGTGCCAGCAAAACGACGGGTGGGGATACGCAGTATTTT
cdr3_aa: CASKTTGGDTQYF